One and the same sample provided the 17 T cell receptor beta chains below, sequenced in a study of blood T cell repertoires in COVID-19. Generated by immunoSEQ multiplex PCR, the TCRdb table keeps only in-frame clones and is missing some. The table shows some 120,000 clones, with 84% occurring only once. Sequencing was carried out using peripheral blood. The source of these receptors is a human donor in a cohort sampled during active COVID-19.

The gene calls are TRBV29-1 and TRBJ2-7; D unresolved. The CDR3 runs to 14 residues. The V end was cut by 4 bases, the J end by 2 bases, with 15 bases between. The V gene's germline CDR1 is SQVTM and CDR2 ANQGSEA. The CDR3 DNA follows: TGCAGCGTTGCACCGAGGCAGAGCGCCTACGAGCAGTACTTC. This encodes CSVAPRQSAYEQYF.

The chain recombines TRBV4-2 with TRBJ2-1, with 7 bases lining up with TRBD2. With 4 bases clipped from V and 5 bases from J, the junction kept 5 bases outside the gene matches. The CDR3 is 14 residues long. Germline values: CDR1 LGHNA, CDR2 YNFKEQ. CDR3 protein: CASSLGGTDNEQFF. The CDR3 DNA follows: TGTGCCAGCAGCCTGGGGGGGACTGACAATGAGCAGTTCTTC.

The CDR3 sequence is CASSRTGDSYYGYTF. CDR3 nucleotide sequence: TGTGCCAGCAGCCGGACAGGGGATTCATACTATGGCTACACCTTC. V usage is TRBV6-4 and J usage is TRBJ1-2, with 9 bases aligning to TRBD1. The CDR3 is made up of 15 amino acids. V lost 6 bases, J lost 3 bases, and 8 bases stayed unmatched. CDR1 is MRHNA and CDR2 is SNTAGT in the germline V gene.

The chain links TRBV29-1 to TRBJ1-1; TRBD1 matches at 10 bases. Trimming removed 6 bases from V and 7 bases from J; junction bases left unmatched: 14. The CDR3 length is 15 residues. Germline loops: CDR1 SQVTM, CDR2 ANQGSEA. The CDR3 DNA reads as TGCAGCGTAGACGGGACAGGGGCGTCGTGGGGTGAAGCTTTCTTT. This encodes CSVDGTGASWGEAFF.

The V gene is TRBV11-2, the J gene TRBJ1-2; unclear D gene. CDR1 is SGHAT, CDR2 FQNNGV, per germline. CDR3 size: 13 residues. With 1 base removed from V and 8 bases from J, the gap between germline ends came to 11 bases. The chain's CDR3 is CASSLAGDLGYTF. The CDR3, as DNA: TGTGCCAGCAGCTTAGCCGGGGATTTAGGCTACACCTTC.

This chain connects TRBV25-1 to TRBJ1-4; D not certain. This CDR3 region has 16 residues. V was shortened by 4 bases and J by 1 base, with 13 bases between the two germline ends. The germline V gene has CDR1 MGHDK and CDR2 SYGVNS. Written as DNA, the CDR3 is TGTGCCAGCAGTGCTTTATCGGGTAGAACTAATGAAAAACTGTTTTTT. Amino acid sequence: CASSALSGRTNEKLFF.

The chain uses TRBV9 and TRBJ2-1, with 7 bases aligning to TRBD2. This CDR3 is 15 amino acids long. The junction had 4 bases not matched to a gene; V was cut back by 0 bases and J by 4 bases. Germline-derived CDR1 and CDR2 are SGDLS and YYNGEE. In DNA form, the CDR3 reads TGTGCCAGCAGCGTAGGTAACGGGGGGTACAATGAGCAGTTCTTC. This translates into CASSVGNGGYNEQFF.

The chain couples TRBV19 to TRBJ1-4; 7 bases agree with TRBD1. This CDR3 is 17 amino acids long. From germline, CDR1 is LNHDA and CDR2 SQIVND (reference sequence). V lost 4 bases, J lost 11 bases, and 19 bases stayed unmatched. In nucleotides, the CDR3 is TGTGCCAGTAGTACCCAACACGAGACGACAGGGTATATGAAACTGTTTTTT. Protein product: CASSTQHETTGYMKLFF.

The chain combines TRBV7-9 with TRBJ1-1, with 9 positions matching TRBD1. The J segment lost 0 bases and the V segment lost 5 bases, leaving 4 bases of the junction unmatched. Germline V gene lookup returns CDR1 SEHNR and CDR2 FQNEAQ (reference sequence). This CDR3 is built from 15 residues. The CDR3 nucleotides read TGTGCCAGCAGCAGGACAGGGGTACTGAACACTGAAGCTTTCTTT. It specifies CASSRTGVLNTEAFF. The whole variable domain, remainder taken from reference TRBV7-9 and TRBJ1-1, is DTGVSQNPRHKITKRGQNVTFRCDPISEHNRLYWYRQTLGQGPEFLTYFQNEAQLEKSRLLSDRFSAERPKGSFSTLEIQRTEQGDSAMYLCASSRTGVLNTEAFFGQGTRLTVV.

This clone was counted between two and nine times. V and J are TRBV6-5 and TRBJ2-1, with 7 bases matching TRBD1. The V gene's germline CDR1 is MNHEY and CDR2 SVGAGI. CDR3 length: 15 amino acids. Losses at the gene ends were 6 bases for V and 5 bases for J; bases not matched to a gene: 10. In nucleotides, the CDR3 is TGTGCCAGCAGCGACCCGGGACAGAGAAACAATGAGCAGTTCTTC. It encodes CASSDPGQRNNEQFF.

This clone was seen a few times. V usage is TRBV7-2 and J usage is TRBJ2-7, with D perhaps matching TRBD1 (6 bases). With 5 bases removed from V and 2 bases from J, the gap between germline ends came to 16 bases. Per the germline V gene, CDR1 is SGHTA and CDR2 is FQGNSA. This CDR3 is built from 15 residues. The CDR3 bases are TGTGCCAGCAGCCGCGCCTCGACAGGCGCCTACGAGCAGTACTTC. Translated: CASSRASTGAYEQYF.

For this clone: Other DNA sequences in this specimen translate into the identical CDR3. The genes are TRBV6-4 and TRBJ1-1; D is unclear. CDR1 is MRHNA, CDR2 SNTAGT, per germline. The CDR3 loop spans 13 amino acids. V was shortened by 4 bases and J by 0 bases, with 6 bases between the two germline ends. In nucleotides, the CDR3 is TGTGCCAGCAGTGCATCAGTGAACACTGAAGCTTTCTTT. Translation: CASSASVNTEAFF.

The chain carries TRBV30 and TRBJ1-5; 10 bases align to TRBD1. The length of the CDR3 is 14 residues. With 1 base clipped from V and 5 bases from J, the junction kept 2 bases outside the gene matches. The germline V gene has CDR1 GTSNPN and CDR2 SVGIG (reference sequence). The CDR3 region has the DNA TGTGCCTGGAGTGCCGGGACAGGGGATCAGCCCCAGCATTTT. Translating it yields CAWSAGTGDQPQHF. Using reference TRBV30 and TRBJ1-5 for the parts outside the CDR3, the full variable domain is SQTIHQWPATLVQPVGSPLSLECTVEGTSNPNLYWYRQAAGRGLQLLFYSVGIGQISSEVPQNLSASRPQDRQFILSSKKLLLSDSGFYLCAWSAGTGDQPQHFGDGTRLSIL.

The chain joins TRBV4-1 to TRBJ1-2, with 7 bases that match TRBD1. This CDR3 region has 13 residues. CDR1 and CDR2 (germline): MGHRA, YSYEKL. Unmatched junction bases numbered 3, after V lost 5 bases and J lost 3 bases. In DNA form, the CDR3 reads TGCGCCAGCAGCTACGACAGGGACTATGGCTACACCTTC. It specifies CASSYDRDYGYTF.

This chain connects TRBV5-5 to TRBJ2-3; D gene unclear. Trimming took off 6 bases at V and 7 bases at J, with 18 bases between the two ends. The CDR3 extends over 14 amino acids. Germline loops: CDR1 SGHKS, CDR2 YYEKEE (reference sequence). CDR3 nucleotide sequence: TGTGCCAGCATCCCGACATGGATTGCAAATACGCAGTATTTT. As protein: CASIPTWIANTQYF.

The gene calls are TRBV7-2 and TRBJ2-1; 7 positions agree with TRBD1. The V segment lost 1 base and the J segment 4 bases; nucleotides outside the gene matches: 4. From germline, CDR1 is SGHTA and CDR2 FQGNSA. The CDR3 sequence is 15 residues long. DNA of the CDR3: TGTGCCAGCAGCTTAGACAGGGGCGAATACAATGAGCAGTTCTTC. Its protein is CASSLDRGEYNEQFF.

V gene TRBV11-2 combines with J gene TRBJ1-2, with a possible D match to TRBD1 (6 bases). The ends were cut back, 2 bases at V and 4 bases at J, with 11 bases in the middle. The CDR3 sequence is 14 residues long. Germline CDR1 SGHAT, CDR2 FQNNGV. The CDR3 reads CASSLSRGSYGYTF. The CDR3 nucleotides are TGTGCCAGCAGCTTATCCAGGGGAAGCTATGGCTACACCTTC.